Below, 10 T cell receptor beta chains from the same sample are listed, as sequenced in a study of cytomegalovirus exposure and HLA in healthy donors. Primers: 60 Vbeta forward and 13 Jbeta reverse. Clones were read by immunoSEQ multiplex PCR, and TCRdb kept only the in-frame ones, dropping some. The sample has 50,000 to 70,000 clones, almost 80% seen once; the top ten hold 3%. Sequencing was carried out using PBMCs. The source is a girl aged 5-17 years in good health and CMV-seropositive.

The V and J genes are TRBV7-2 and TRBJ2-7; no reliable D call. Deletions cut 1 base from V and 2 bases from J, with 12 bases between. Per the germline V gene, CDR1 is SGHTA and CDR2 is FQGNSA. CDR3 length: 15 residues. CDR3 sequence reads: CASSLGVTPTYEQYF. CDR3 sequence (DNA): TGTGCCAGCAGCTTAGGCGTGACTCCAACCTACGAGCAGTACTTC.

The sample holds a few counts of this clone. The chain combines TRBV6-4 with TRBJ2-1, with D possibly matching TRBD1 (6 bases). This CDR3 spans 14 amino acids. Per germline, CDR1 MRHNA and CDR2 SNTAGT. Trimming shortened V by 3 bases and J by 6 bases, and 12 bases separated the two germline ends. The CDR3 is CASSESGAPNEQFF. CDR3 nucleotide sequence: TGTGCCAGCAGTGAGTCAGGGGCCCCCAATGAGCAGTTCTTC.

The chain recombines TRBV9 with TRBJ2-6; perhaps TRBD2 as D (6 bases). Trimming left V 3 bases short and J 12 bases short, with 25 bases between. The CDR3 sequence is 17 residues long. Germline values: CDR1 SGDLS, CDR2 YYNGEE. The CDR3 coding sequence is TGTGCCAGCAGCGACCGGGTTTCCGCGGGACGTACAGGCGTCCTGACTTTC. It is translated as CASSDRVSAGRTGVLTF.

The chain combines TRBV6-5 with TRBJ2-7, with no clear D. Trimming removed 4 bases from V and 1 base from J, with 8 bases in between. CDR3 length: 13 residues. The germline V gene has CDR1 MNHEY and CDR2 SVGAGI. The CDR3 is CASSLLLSYEQYF. The CDR3 nucleotides are TGTGCCAGCAGTTTATTACTATCCTACGAGCAGTACTTC.

This clone was detected only once. CDR3 sequence (DNA): TGCGCCAGCAGCCATCCTAGACAGGGGGCAAGTGAAAAACTGTTTTTT. This gives the protein CASSHPRQGASEKLFF. This sequence joins TRBV4-1 and TRBJ1-4, with 10 bases fitting TRBD1. The V gene's germline CDR1 is MGHRA and CDR2 YSYEKL. Unmatched junction bases numbered 8, after V lost 3 bases and J lost 7 bases. This CDR3 is 16 amino acids long.

This chain links TRBV4-1 with TRBJ1-2; 8 bases are a match to TRBD1. The V segment lost 0 bases and the J segment 2 bases; nucleotides outside the gene matches: 5. The CDR3 totals 16 residues. Germline V gene data show CDR1 as MGHRA and CDR2 as YSYEKL. CDR3: CASSQDEGQENYGYTF. DNA for the CDR3: TGCGCCAGCAGCCAAGATGAGGGACAGGAGAACTATGGCTACACCTTC.

The chain carries TRBV4-3 and TRBJ2-1; a possible D gene is TRBD2 (6 bases). Germline V gives CDR1 LGHNA, CDR2 YSLEER. V lost 1 base and J lost 4, with 14 bases in between. The CDR3 covers 16 residues. CDR3 sequence reads: CASSQGTGLGYNEQFF. Here the CDR3 DNA reads TGCGCCAGCAGCCAAGGGACGGGACTCGGATACAATGAGCAGTTCTTC.

This clone was seen once. The chain employs TRBV4-1 and TRBJ1-6, with 7 positions matching TRBD1. Germline CDR1 is MGHRA and CDR2 is YSYEKL. With V trimmed by 3 bases and J by 7 bases, 0 bases remained unmatched. The CDR3 length is 13 residues. The CDR3 here is CASSQDRNSPLHF. The CDR3 DNA reads as TGCGCCAGCAGCCAGGACAGGAATTCACCCCTCCACTTT.

This clone was found a few times. This rearrangement joins TRBV10-2 to TRBJ2-3; D perhaps matches TRBD1 (5 bases). The CDR3 has 14 amino acids. The germline CDR1 and CDR2 sequences are WSHSY and SAAADI. Trimming stripped 1 base from V and 1 base from J, with 6 bases between. CDR3 amino acids: CASSEFRGTDTQYF. DNA of the CDR3: TGCGCCAGCAGTGAGTTCAGGGGCACAGATACGCAGTATTTT.

This chain uses TRBV30 with TRBJ2-7, with a tentative D call TRBD1 (5 bases). V lost 5 bases, J lost 1 base, and 9 bases lay in between. Germline CDR1 and CDR2: GTSNPN and SVGIG (reference sequence). This CDR3 spans 12 amino acids. The CDR3 protein is CAWGAVSYEQYF. The CDR3 region has the DNA TGTGCCTGGGGGGCTGTGTCCTACGAGCAGTACTTC. Filled out from reference TRBV30 and TRBJ2-7, the complete variable domain reads SQTIHQWPATLVQPVGSPLSLECTVEGTSNPNLYWYRQAAGRGLQLLFYSVGIGQISSEVPQNLSASRPQDRQFILSSKKLLLSDSGFYLCAWGAVSYEQYFGPGTRLTVT.